Below are 27 T cell receptor beta chains sequenced from a single sample in a study of blood T cell repertoires in COVID-19. The method was immunoSEQ multiplex PCR; TCRdb's version includes in-frame clones alone and lacks a portion of them. The sample consists of about 120,000 clones, around 86% of them appearing once. Material: peripheral blood. All receptors come from a man older than 75 with acute or convalescent COVID-19.

This chain uses TRBV6-5 with TRBJ1-6; 8 nucleotides match TRBD1. The ends lost 5 bases at V and 9 bases at J; junction bases unmatched: 3. The CDR3 totals 13 residues. Germline V gene data show CDR1 as MNHEY and CDR2 as SVGAGI. In nucleotides, the CDR3 is TGTGCCAGCAGTCAGCAGGGGGCTTCACCCCTCCACTTT. It translates to CASSQQGASPLHF.

The gene calls are TRBV27 and TRBJ2-1; TRBD1 matches 9 bases. The trim removed 4 bases at V and 7 bases at J, leaving 5 bases unmatched. CDR3 length equals 14 residues. The germline CDR1 and CDR2 sequences are MNHEY and SMNVEV (reference sequence). The CDR3 is CASSSGTGWNEQFF. The CDR3 nucleotides are TGTGCCAGCAGTTCCGGGACAGGGTGGAATGAGCAGTTCTTC.

The chain links TRBV2 to TRBJ1-3; TRBD1 matches at 9 bases. In germline, CDR1 is SNHLY, CDR2 FYNNEI. The CDR3 loop spans 15 amino acids. The trim removed 6 bases at V and 0 bases at J, leaving 3 bases unmatched. CDR3 protein: CASRGTGFSGNTIYF. CDR3 nucleotides: TGTGCCAGCAGGGGGACAGGGTTCTCTGGAAACACCATATATTTT. The complete variable domain, with remaining parts taken from reference TRBV2 and TRBJ1-3, reads EPEVTQTPSHQVTQMGQEVILRCVPISNHLYFYWYRQILGQKVEFLVSFYNNEISEKSEIFDDQFSVERPDGSNFTLKIRSTKLEDSAMYFCASRGTGFSGNTIYFGEGSWLTVV.

The genes are TRBV20-1 and TRBJ1-1, with D possibly matching TRBD1 (5 bases). The CDR3 extends over 10 amino acids. Germline-derived CDR1 and CDR2 are DFQATT and SNEGSKA (reference sequence). The V end lost 5 bases, the J end lost 8 bases, and 9 bases lay between the germline ends. CDR3 protein: CSAGQAEAFF. CDR3 nucleotides: TGCAGTGCTGGACAAGCCGAAGCTTTCTTT.

The chain is built from TRBV7-6 and TRBJ2-2; TRBD1 might be the D (6 bases). The V end was cut by 6 bases, the J end by 0 bases, with 20 bases between. CDR1 is SGHVS, CDR2 FNYEAQ, per germline. The CDR3 covers 18 residues. CDR3 sequence: CASREMGQLFANTGELFF. In DNA, the CDR3 is TGTGCCAGCAGGGAAATGGGACAATTATTCGCGAACACCGGGGAGCTGTTTTTT.

The V gene is TRBV4-2, the J gene TRBJ2-1; 9 nucleotides line up with TRBD2. Germline CDR1 is LGHNA and CDR2 is YNFKEQ. The CDR3 covers 19 residues. Trimming cost V 1 base and J 5 bases; bases outside gene matches: 15. The CDR3: CASSQVGSGTSSRNNEQFF. The CDR3 DNA sequence: TGTGCCAGCAGCCAAGTTGGGTCCGGGACTAGCTCCCGGAACAATGAGCAGTTCTTC.

V is TRBV15 and J is TRBJ2-4, with D possibly being TRBD1 (5 bases). The CDR3 length is 15 residues. Germline CDR1 and CDR2: LNHNV and YYDKDF (reference sequence). V was pared by 8 bases and J by 0 bases, with 14 bases between. In DNA, the CDR3 is TGTGCCACCTCGCCCACGACAGTAGCCAAAAACATTCAGTACTTC. Protein: CATSPTTVAKNIQYF. The full variable domain, rest sourced from reference TRBV15 and TRBJ2-4, is DAMVIQNPRYQVTQFGKPVTLSCSQTLNHNVMYWYQQKSSQAPKLLFHYYDKDFNNEADTPDNFQSRRPNTSFCFLDIRSPGLGDTAMYLCATSPTTVAKNIQYFGAGTRLSVL.

The V gene is TRBV25-1, the J gene TRBJ1-5; possibly TRBD1 for D (6 bases). The CDR3 has 14 amino acids. Germline V gene sequence: CDR1 MGHDK, CDR2 SYGVNS. The ends were cut back, 5 bases at V and 1 base at J, with 9 bases in the middle. The chain's CDR3 is CASSNGQSNQPQHF. The CDR3, as DNA: TGTGCCAGCAGTAACGGACAGAGCAATCAGCCCCAGCATTTT.

The V and J genes are TRBV20-1 and TRBJ2-3; 12 bases map to TRBD2. V lost 3 bases, J lost 6 bases, and 4 bases stayed unmatched. CDR1 and CDR2 from the germline V gene are DFQATT and SNEGSKA (reference sequence). There are 14 residues in the CDR3. This CDR3 reads CSASTSGGSDTQYF. The CDR3 nucleotides are TGCAGTGCTAGTACTAGCGGGGGGTCCGATACGCAGTATTTT.

The V gene is TRBV5-1, the J gene TRBJ1-1; no firm D call. V shed 4 bases and J shed 7 bases, with 14 bases lying between them. Germline V gene data show CDR1 as SGHRS and CDR2 as YFSETQ. The CDR3 has 13 residues. The CDR3 is CASSTSGVGEAFF. DNA for the CDR3: TGCGCCAGCAGCACCTCAGGTGTCGGTGAAGCTTTCTTT.

The chain couples TRBV27 to TRBJ2-5, with D maybe TRBD2 (6 bases). Germline loops: CDR1 MNHEY, CDR2 SMNVEV (reference sequence). Trimming stripped 11 bases from V and 1 base from J, with 14 bases between. The CDR3 covers 13 residues. CDR3 in amino acids: CAGREWGQETQYF. CDR3 DNA: TGTGCCGGCCGGGAGTGGGGCCAAGAGACCCAGTACTTC.

The chain carries TRBV19 and TRBJ2-1; tentative D call: TRBD1 (6 bases). Trimming shortened V by 5 bases and J by 4 bases, and 18 bases separated the two germline ends. The CDR3 is 16 amino acids. CDR1 is LNHDA, CDR2 SQIVND, per germline (reference sequence). The CDR3 coding sequence is TGTGCCAGTAGTCCGACTACAGGGTCCCTGTACAATGAGCAGTTCTTC. Its protein product is CASSPTTGSLYNEQFF.

The chain has TRBV27 and TRBJ2-7, with 7 positions matching TRBD2. The CDR3 runs 15 residues. Germline assignment: CDR1 MNHEY and CDR2 SMNVEV (reference sequence). V was clipped by 5 bases and J by 2 bases; unmatched bases: 9. The CDR3 protein is CASSTHWGLTYEQYF. For the CDR3, the DNA is TGTGCCAGCAGTACTCATTGGGGACTAACCTACGAGCAGTACTTC.

The chain recombines TRBV30 with TRBJ1-5; 10 bases align to TRBD1. The CDR3 totals 14 residues. CDR1 and CDR2 from the germline V gene are GTSNPN and SVGIG (reference sequence). The ends lost 4 bases at V and 3 bases at J; junction bases unmatched: 3. The CDR3 DNA is TGTGCCTGGAAGGGACAGGGGTACAATCAGCCCCAGCATTTT. It is translated as CAWKGQGYNQPQHF.

This clone occurred once. The rearrangement joins TRBV9 to TRBJ1-2; D is perhaps TRBD1 (6 bases). V was clipped by 3 bases and J by 2 bases, with 11 bases between them. Germline CDR1 SGDLS, CDR2 YYNGEE. This CDR3 is 14 amino acids long. The CDR3 DNA reads as TGTGCCAGCAGCGGGGAGGGACAAAACTATGGCTACACCTTC. This encodes CASSGEGQNYGYTF. The full variable domain, in which reference TRBV9 and TRBJ1-2 provide the parts outside the CDR3, is DSGVTQTPKHLITATGQRVTLRCSPRSGDLSVYWYQQSLDQGLQFLIQYYNGEERAKGNILERFSAQQFPDLHSELNLSSLELGDSALYFCASSGEGQNYGYTFGSGTRLTVV.

V gene TRBV7-2 combines with J gene TRBJ2-7; TRBD2 is a possible D gene (6 bases). CDR1 and CDR2 (germline): SGHTA, FQGNSA. This CDR3 comprises 14 residues. V was pared by 2 bases and J by 2 bases, with 10 bases between. CDR3 bases: TGTGCCAGCAGCTTAATCCCGGGAGCCTACGAGCAGTACTTC. Its protein is CASSLIPGAYEQYF.

V is TRBV11-2 and J is TRBJ1-2; tentative D call: TRBD1 (5 bases). Per the germline V gene, CDR1 is SGHAT and CDR2 is FQNNGV. The CDR3 consists of 13 residues. Trimming removed 6 bases from V and 7 bases from J, with 15 bases in between. CDR3 in DNA: TGTGCCAGCAGGTACGGGGGTAGCGCTGGCTACACCTTC. This encodes CASRYGGSAGYTF.

The chain couples TRBV3-1 (or the pseudogene TRBV3-2) to TRBJ2-7; TRBD2 is a possible D gene (5 bases). The germline V and J ends were trimmed by 4 bases and 3 bases, with 16 bases remaining between them. The CDR3 sequence is 15 residues long. The germline V gene encodes CDR1 LGHDT and CDR2 YNNKEL (reference sequence). The CDR3 reads CASSPLGGYVYEQYF. CDR3 nucleotide sequence: TGTGCCAGCAGCCCCCTGGGCGGGTACGTCTACGAGCAGTACTTC.

The rearrangement links TRBV7-2 to TRBJ2-2; D not certain. Trimming took 5 bases from V and 5 from J, leaving 18 bases between them. Germline V CDR1 and CDR2: SGHTA, FQGNSA. CDR3 length equals 16 residues. The CDR3 loop reads CASSPSFRADTGELFF. The CDR3 DNA reads as TGTGCCAGCAGCCCGTCCTTTCGAGCTGATACCGGGGAGCTGTTTTTT.

V gene TRBV15 combines with J gene TRBJ1-5, with 7 bases identical to TRBD1. The CDR3 totals 13 residues. Unmatched junction bases numbered 7, after V lost 9 bases and J lost 5 bases. The germline V gene has CDR1 LNHNV and CDR2 YYDKDF (reference sequence). The CDR3 nucleotides are TGTGCCACGGGGAGAGACAGGGATCAGCCCCAGCATTTT. Encoded protein: CATGRDRDQPQHF. Based on the CDR3 plus reference TRBV15 and TRBJ1-5, the full variable domain is DAMVIQNPRYQVTQFGKPVTLSCSQTLNHNVMYWYQQKSSQAPKLLFHYYDKDFNNEADTPDNFQSRRPNTSFCFLDIRSPGLGDTAMYLCATGRDRDQPQHFGDGTRLSIL.

The count of this clone is one. J is TRBJ2-2 and V is TRBV4-2, with 11 bases that match TRBD2. Trimming cost V 0 bases and J 2 bases; bases outside gene matches: 2. Germline values: CDR1 LGHNA, CDR2 YNFKEQ. CDR3 size: 17 residues. The CDR3 nucleotides are TGTGCCAGCAGCCAAGAGGGGACTAGCGGCAACACCGGGGAGCTGTTTTTT. As protein: CASSQEGTSGNTGELFF.

This clone was observed a handful of times. The chain is built from TRBV29-1 and TRBJ2-7, with 7 positions matching TRBD1. Germline-derived CDR1 and CDR2 are SQVTM and ANQGSEA. This CDR3 is built from 13 residues. The V gene end was trimmed by 3 bases and the J gene end by 3 bases; junction bases not matched to a gene: 5. The CDR3 DNA sequence: TGCAGCGTTGACAGGGACAGTGGCTACGAGCAGTACTTC. It translates to CSVDRDSGYEQYF.

The chain employs TRBV6-5 and TRBJ2-2; the D is unclear. Germline V gives CDR1 MNHEY, CDR2 SVGAGI. The V end lost 6 bases, the J end lost 1 base, and 9 bases lay between the germline ends. This CDR3 contains 14 residues. This chain's CDR3 is CASSLLQNTGELFF. In nucleotides, the CDR3 is TGTGCCAGCAGCCTTTTACAGAACACCGGGGAGCTGTTTTTT.

V usage is TRBV10-1 and J usage is TRBJ2-5; 7 nucleotides align to TRBD2. After removal of 4 bases from V and 0 bases from J, the junction contained 5 bases not matched to a gene. CDR3 length: 15 amino acids. Germline V lookup: CDR1 WNHNN, CDR2 SYGVQD (reference sequence). CDR3 sequence reads: CASSAERGYQETQYF. The CDR3, as DNA: TGCGCCAGCAGTGCCGAGCGGGGCTACCAAGAGACCCAGTACTTC.

The V and J genes are TRBV28 and TRBJ1-5, with D tentatively TRBD1 (6 bases). Germline values: CDR1 MDHEN, CDR2 SYDVKM. Trimming cost V 2 bases and J 7 bases, with 18 bases left between them. CDR3 length: 16 residues. CDR3 nucleotides: TGTGCCAGCAGTTTAAGCTCCAGGGGCATCGACCAGCCCCAGCATTTT. This codes for CASSLSSRGIDQPQHF.

The CDR3 reads CASSPGTSGQETQYF. The DNA for the CDR3 is TGTGCCAGCAGCCCGGGGACTAGCGGGCAAGAGACCCAGTACTTC. The chain has TRBV5-4 and TRBJ2-5; 12 nucleotides line up with TRBD2. Germline CDR1 SGHNT, CDR2 YYREEE (reference sequence). V lost 4 bases, J lost 2 bases, and 3 bases stayed unmatched. CDR3 length equals 15 residues.

The V and J genes are TRBV27 and TRBJ1-1; possibly TRBD1 for D (5 bases). V was shortened by 7 bases and J by 4 bases, with 7 bases between the two germline ends. CDR1 is MNHEY and CDR2 is SMNVEV in the germline V gene (reference sequence). The CDR3 contains 11 residues. CDR3 coding DNA: TGTGCCAGCAAGGGGTTCACTGAAGCTTTCTTT. Its protein is CASKGFTEAFF.